This T cell receptor (beta chain) was observed in a study of T cell clonality in common variable immunodeficiency (dated by TCRdb to the mid-2010s). Equivalent amounts of genomic DNA from CVID and control samples were used as sequencing input. For every sample, a 60 bp segment covering the rearranged TCRbeta CDR3 region was amplified and then sequenced. TCRbeta amplification used the immunoSEQ assay, a bias-corrected multiplex PCR with high-throughput sequencing. The paper's processing steps were these. Every unique nucleotide sequence counted as a clone and was annotated with V, D and J genes, copy number and frequency. Sequences were labeled productive if in frame, and non-productive if out of frame or containing stop codons. Clonality was calculated from Shannon's entropy as previously described. The predicted amino acid sequences of productive clones were used to derive mean CDR3 Kyte-Doolittle hydropathy. The R hclust function was used to hierarchically cluster scaled V gene usage with Manhattan distance and complete linkage. Clone sharing by CDR3 amino acid sequence was assessed by resampling 12 repertoires per group over 100 rounds. Repertoires were searched for 70 published EBV-specific and about 240 published CMV-specific TCRbeta sequences. A couple of CVID samples that yielded fewer than 10,000 sequences were excluded from the analysis, so roughly 40 CVID repertoires were retained. TCRdb stores this immuneACCESS table with in-frame sequences only. Part of the clones is absent; in the studies checked, under half of the shortfall reflects unresolved V genes, and no reason is known for the rest. V, J and clone size are taken as reported in that table, and D and trimming were inferred from the DNA itself. This sample has about 32,000 clones in the table, none counted a single time. Of the sample, roughly a tenth falls within the top ten clones.

The full study reports these points: Reportedly, TCRbeta sequences from CVID had fewer deletions and N-nucleotide insertions, and highly modified clones with 13 or more V deletions were absent from CVID. Fewer TCRbeta clones were shared among CVID subjects than among healthy controls (p < 0.0001). It was noted by the authors that sequencing of the repertoires of T cell subpopulations would be needed to clarify the cause of the increased clonality in CVID. Increased TCRbeta clonality was found in CVID subjects compared with healthy controls (t-test p = 0.018), with the increase being most characteristic of about a third of subjects. Despite equal DNA input, controls averaged around 80,000 unique sequences per sample versus roughly 30,000 in CVID samples. Correlations of repertoire features with clinical complications were constrained by heterogeneity among patients within the CVID cohort.

Most CVID patients and most healthy controls were of Caucasian heritage. Heparinized peripheral whole blood samples of about 5 to 8 ml were collected from each donor. Genomic DNA from adults with common variable immune deficiency (CVID) and from healthy adult controls was used for sequencing of TCRbeta CDR3 repertoires. The control group comprised approximately 22 healthy adult volunteers, roughly 12 female and approximately ten male, aged roughly 23 to 75 years with a mean age of around 35. Diluted blood was subjected to density centrifugation over Hypaque 1077 or Ficoll-Paque for isolation of peripheral blood mononuclear cells. Unsorted mononuclear cells served as the source of genomic DNA, which was extracted either by Qiagen column purification or by a centrifugation-based method. For CDR1 and CDR2, the germline V gene (reference sequence) lists SEHNR and FQNEAQ. The CDR3 covers 12 residues, taking in both the cysteine and the phenylalanine. Shown are 27 bases from within the CDR3, in frame from base 1.

Comments on this clone: Its binding antigen is unknown. Its ends do not fully match the called genes, so a read error is possible. Read sequence stops 3 residues before the CDR3 end, and the germline J gene provides the missing end.

The sequence was collected from a person aged 18-70 years in good health. Sequencing was performed on peripheral blood mononuclear cells. The chain is assembled from TRBV7-9 and TRBJ2-3, with an unclear D gene assignment. The CDR3 protein is CSSSLEGDTQYF. CDR3 DNA (partial): TGTTCCAGCAGCTTAGAAGGAGATACG.